This record covers a single T cell receptor (beta chain). Its antigen is unknown. This sample was taken from a study of long-term antiretroviral therapy in people with HIV. Study-level information: The study's earliest collections predate the 2015 immediate-ART recommendation by about a decade. Study-wide findings and caveats: Within the repertoire, clones expanded before ART were dominant at all time points.

immunoSEQ v3.0 was run at survey level. The data were produced by immunoSEQ multiplex PCR, yet TCRdb's version contains in-frame clones alone and is incomplete. The data contain tens of thousands of clones, about 96% of them singletons. Specimens carried 1-10 million cryopreserved PBMC before DNA extraction. V lost 0 bases and J 8 bases, leaving 10 bases between the germline ends. Per germline, CDR1 MNHEY and CDR2 SMNVEV (reference sequence). The CDR3 runs 13 residues. The genes are TRBV27 and TRBJ1-2; TRBD1 is a possible D gene (6 bases). This material consisted of unsorted PBMCs, taken 3.7 years after starting antiretroviral therapy. This receptor was identified in a woman between 50 and 59 years old with HIV. CDR3 coding DNA: TGTGCCAGCAGTTTATCAAGGACAGTAGGCTACACCTTC. Amino acid sequence: CASSLSRTVGYTF.